This T cell receptor beta chain came from a study of cytomegalovirus exposure and HLA in healthy donors. Amplification used 60 Vbeta primers and 13 Jbeta primers. TCRdb's copy holds only in-frame clones and misses some; the assay was immunoSEQ multiplex PCR. The data contain roughly 120,000 clones, approximately 69% of them seen just once; the ten biggest clones take up 6% to 8.5%. Concerning this clone itself: Antigen unknown.

Donors counted as nominally healthy when sampled, yet unrecorded immune exposures were likely. Study findings and constraints: As was reported, the HLA-A and HLA-B alleles of most subjects were accurately predicted from TCR beta sequences.

The sequenced sample was PBMCs. The source of this sequence is a man aged 40-49 years in good health and CMV-seropositive.

CDR3: CASSASANWGDTQYF. The CDR3 DNA sequence: TGCGCCAGCAGTGCTAGCGCCAACTGGGGGGATACGCAGTATTTT. This chain joins TRBV10-1 and TRBJ2-3, with a tentative D call TRBD2 (6 bases). Germline V lookup: CDR1 WNHNN, CDR2 SYGVQD (reference sequence). CDR3 length: 15 residues. V gave up 4 bases and J gave up 6 bases, with 17 bases separating them.